This note documents a single TCR beta chain sequence. The antigen remains unidentified. The PCR contained 60 Vbeta and 13 Jbeta primers. The table came from immunoSEQ multiplex PCR; TCRdb's copy has only in-frame clones and leaves some out. The top ten hold approximately 2% of the sample, which has over 150,000 clones, around 85% seen once. Germline values: CDR1 LNHDA, CDR2 SQIVND (reference sequence). CDR3 length: 13 amino acids. V was pared by 7 bases and J by 8 bases, with 14 bases between. This specimen comes from a study of cytomegalovirus exposure and HLA in healthy donors. General study findings and limits: In all likelihood, a cluster of highly shared sequence variants was a sequencing artifact.

The CMV serostatus of this donor went unrecorded. Sequenced input: PBMCs. J is TRBJ1-4 and V is TRBV19, with D possibly TRBD1 on 6 matching bases. This sequence originates from a human donor in good health. The DNA of the CDR3 is TGTGCCAGTAAGGGCGCAGGGGTCGAAAAACTGTTTTTT. The encoded protein is CASKGAGVEKLFF.